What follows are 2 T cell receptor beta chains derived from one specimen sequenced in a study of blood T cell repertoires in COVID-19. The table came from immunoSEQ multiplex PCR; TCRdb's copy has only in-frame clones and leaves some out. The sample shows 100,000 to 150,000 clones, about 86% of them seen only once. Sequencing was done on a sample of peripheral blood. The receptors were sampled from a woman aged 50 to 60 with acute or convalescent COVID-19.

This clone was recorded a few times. The CDR3 loop reads CASSVGRGKNIQYF. DNA for the CDR3: TGTGCCAGCAGCGTCGGCAGGGGCAAAAACATTCAGTACTTC. The chain combines TRBV9 with TRBJ2-4, with D possibly being TRBD1 (6 bases). Trimming took off 2 bases at V and 3 bases at J, with 9 bases between the two ends. The CDR3 length is 14 residues. CDR1 SGDLS and CDR2 YYNGEE come from the germline V gene.

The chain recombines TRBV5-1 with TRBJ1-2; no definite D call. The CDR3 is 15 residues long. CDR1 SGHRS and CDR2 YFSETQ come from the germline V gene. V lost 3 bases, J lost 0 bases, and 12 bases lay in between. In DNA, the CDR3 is TGCGCCAGCAGCTACGGGAGTCAGGCTAACTATGGCTACACCTTC. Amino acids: CASSYGSQANYGYTF. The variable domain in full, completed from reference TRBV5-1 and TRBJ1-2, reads KAGVTQTPRYLIKTRGQQVTLSCSPISGHRSVSWYQQTPGQGLQFLFEYFSETQRNKGNFPGRFSGRQFSNSRSEMNVSTLELGDSALYLCASSYGSQANYGYTFGSGTRLTVV.